This T cell receptor beta chain emerged from a study of T cells after yellow fever vaccination. Findings of the study overall: Primary-vaccination clones mostly resurfaced post-booster (roughly 97% CD4, more than 85% CD8).

MiXCR, run by TCRdb on the 5' RACE reads, gives a single entry per CDR3 protein. The data contain about 400,000 distinct CDR3 sequences, roughly 12% of them singletons. CDR1 is KGHSH, CDR2 LQKENI, per germline. V shed 5 bases, J shed 3 bases, and the junction held 6 bases outside the gene matches. The CDR3 runs to 14 residues. This clonotype was counted a few times. What it binds is not known. The TCR comes from a man between 18 and 29 years old who received the YFV17D yellow fever vaccine. The gene calls are TRBV18 and TRBJ2-5, with 7 bases matching TRBD1. The source material was PBMCs, sampled on the day of the first yellow fever vaccination. CDR3: CASSSRGNKETQYF. The DNA of the CDR3 is TGTGCCAGCTCATCCAGGGGGAACAAAGAGACCCAGTACTTC.